The clone carrying this T cell receptor beta chain was counted ten times or more. The antigen is not known. PBMCs were density-gradient isolated from around 11 ml fresh blood. For repertoire sequencing, the TCR beta CDR3 regions were amplified from RNA transcripts. The first round was an RT-PCR with HTBI primers, and the second round was a multiplex PCR. One entry per CDR3 protein, called by TCRdb with MiXCR from the multiplex PCR reads. The data hold some 160,000 distinct CDR3 sequences, with roughly 36% observed a single time. This entry comes from a study of Graves' ophthalmopathy and Graves' hyperthyroidism. Whole-study context: Ahead of any treatment, peripheral blood was obtained at the initial diagnosis.

CDR1 is MDHEN, CDR2 SYDVKM, per germline. CDR3 length: 16 residues. Trimming removed 1 base from V and 6 bases from J, with 16 bases in between. General study points: Most expanded clonotypes from thyroid (those above 0.001 frequency) were also found in blood.

This sequence originates from a man aged 25 to 40 with Graves' ophthalmopathy. The rearrangement links TRBV28 to TRBJ1-5; maybe TRBD1 (6 bases). Input material: peripheral blood. CDR3 nucleotides: TGTGCCAGCAGTTTATTGGCAGGGGCGGAGGGTCAGCCCCAGCATTTT. Its translation: CASSLLAGAEGQPQHF.